This TCR beta chain was documented in a study of shared clonotypes between healthy human individuals. This clone was seen a handful of times. The CDR3 loop spans 13 amino acids. The germline V and J ends were trimmed by 4 bases and 5 bases, with 9 bases remaining between them. Germline V CDR1 and CDR2: SGHAT, FQNNGV. The data were produced by immunoSEQ multiplex PCR, yet TCRdb's version contains in-frame clones alone and is incomplete. In the table there are almost 750,000 clones, approximately 77% of which are singletons. V usage is TRBV11-2 and J usage is TRBJ1-5; D is perhaps TRBD1 (5 bases). The sample was memory CD4+ T cells sorted from blood. Subset meaning: CD45RA-negative fraction. The receptor was isolated from a woman between 25 and 40 years old in good health. CDR3 sequence (DNA): TGTGCCAGCAGCTCCCAGGGAGATCAGCCCCAGCATTTT. Residues: CASSSQGDQPQHF.